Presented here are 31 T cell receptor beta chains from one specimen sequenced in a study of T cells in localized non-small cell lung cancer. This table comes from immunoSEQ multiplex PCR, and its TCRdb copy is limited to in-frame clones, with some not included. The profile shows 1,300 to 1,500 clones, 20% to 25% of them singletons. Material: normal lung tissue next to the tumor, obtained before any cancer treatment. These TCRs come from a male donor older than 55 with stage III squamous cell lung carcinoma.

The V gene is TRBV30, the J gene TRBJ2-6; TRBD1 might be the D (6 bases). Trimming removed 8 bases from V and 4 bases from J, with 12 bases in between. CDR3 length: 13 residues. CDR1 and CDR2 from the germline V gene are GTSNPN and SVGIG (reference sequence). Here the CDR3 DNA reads TGTGCCACCGACAGGATCGGGGCCAACGTCCTGACTTTC. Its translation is CATDRIGANVLTF.

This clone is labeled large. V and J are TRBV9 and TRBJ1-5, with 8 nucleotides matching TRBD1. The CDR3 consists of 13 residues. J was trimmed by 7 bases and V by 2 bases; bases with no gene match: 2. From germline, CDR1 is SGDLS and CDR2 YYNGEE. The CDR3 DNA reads TGTGCCAGCAGCGTCGGACAGGGACAGCCCCAGCATTTT. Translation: CASSVGQGQPQHF. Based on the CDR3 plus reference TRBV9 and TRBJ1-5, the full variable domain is DSGVTQTPKHLITATGQRVTLRCSPRSGDLSVYWYQQSLDQGLQFLIQYYNGEERAKGNILERFSAQQFPDLHSELNLSSLELGDSALYFCASSVGQGQPQHFGDGTRLSIL.

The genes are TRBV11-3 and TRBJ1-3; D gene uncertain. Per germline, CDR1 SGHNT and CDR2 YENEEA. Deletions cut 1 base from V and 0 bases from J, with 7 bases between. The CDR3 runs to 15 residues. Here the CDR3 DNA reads TGTGCCAGCAGCTTAGGGCCCGCCTCTGGAAACACCATATATTTT. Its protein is CASSLGPASGNTIYF.

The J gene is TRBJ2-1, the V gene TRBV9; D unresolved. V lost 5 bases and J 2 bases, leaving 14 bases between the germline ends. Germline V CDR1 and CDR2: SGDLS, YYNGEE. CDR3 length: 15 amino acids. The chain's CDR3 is CASRPALDPYNEQFF. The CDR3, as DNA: TGTGCCAGCAGACCCGCTTTGGACCCCTACAATGAGCAGTTCTTC.

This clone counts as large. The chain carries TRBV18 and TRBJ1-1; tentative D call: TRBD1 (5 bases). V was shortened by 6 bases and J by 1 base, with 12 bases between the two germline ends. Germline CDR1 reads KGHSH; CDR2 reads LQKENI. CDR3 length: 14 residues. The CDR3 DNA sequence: TGTGCCAGCTCGCCAGGGTTAGGGAACACTGAAGCTTTCTTT. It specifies CASSPGLGNTEAFF.

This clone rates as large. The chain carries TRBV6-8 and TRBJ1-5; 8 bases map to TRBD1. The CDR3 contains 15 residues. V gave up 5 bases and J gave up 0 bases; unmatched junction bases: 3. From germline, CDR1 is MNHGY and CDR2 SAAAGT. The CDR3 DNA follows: TGTGCCAGCAGTGGACAGGGATTTAGCAATCAGCCCCAGCATTTT. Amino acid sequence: CASSGQGFSNQPQHF.

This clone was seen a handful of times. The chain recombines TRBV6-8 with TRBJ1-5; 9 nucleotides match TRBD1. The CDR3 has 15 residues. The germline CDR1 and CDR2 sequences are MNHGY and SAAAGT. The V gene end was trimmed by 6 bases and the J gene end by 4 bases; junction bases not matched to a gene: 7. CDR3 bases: TGTGCCAGCAGCCGGGACAGGGTCGGAAATCAGCCCCAGCATTTT. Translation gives CASSRDRVGNQPQHF.

Here the CDR3 reads CASSWRGRDQPQHF. In DNA form, the CDR3 reads TGTGCCAGCAGCTGGAGAGGGAGGGATCAGCCCCAGCATTTT. The rearrangement links TRBV7-6 to TRBJ1-5; D not certain. The germline gives CDR1 SGHVS, CDR2 FNYEAQ. V dropped 4 bases and J dropped 5 bases, with 12 bases sitting between them. This CDR3 has 14 amino acids.

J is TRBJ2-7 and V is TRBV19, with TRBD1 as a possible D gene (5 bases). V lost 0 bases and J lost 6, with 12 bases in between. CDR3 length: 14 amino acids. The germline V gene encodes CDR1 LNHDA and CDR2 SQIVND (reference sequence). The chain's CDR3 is CASSIDVTAGEQYF. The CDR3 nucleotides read TGTGCCAGTAGTATAGATGTGACAGCCGGCGAGCAGTACTTC.

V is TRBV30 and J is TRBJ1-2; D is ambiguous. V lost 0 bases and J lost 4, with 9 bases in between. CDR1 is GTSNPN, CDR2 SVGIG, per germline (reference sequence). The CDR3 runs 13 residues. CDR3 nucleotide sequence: TGTGCCTGGAGTGTACTGGGTAGCTATGGCTACACCTTC. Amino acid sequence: CAWSVLGSYGYTF.

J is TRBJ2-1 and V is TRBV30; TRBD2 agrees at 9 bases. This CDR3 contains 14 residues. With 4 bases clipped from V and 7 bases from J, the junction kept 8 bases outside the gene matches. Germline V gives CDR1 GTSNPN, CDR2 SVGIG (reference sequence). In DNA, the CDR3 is TGTGCCTGGAAACTCGGCGGGGGGGTTAATGAGCAGTTCTTC. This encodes CAWKLGGGVNEQFF.

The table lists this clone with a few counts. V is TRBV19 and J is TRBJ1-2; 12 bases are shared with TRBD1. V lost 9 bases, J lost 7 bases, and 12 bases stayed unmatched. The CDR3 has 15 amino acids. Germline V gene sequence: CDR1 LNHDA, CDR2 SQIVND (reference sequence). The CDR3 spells CASEGQGARASGYTF. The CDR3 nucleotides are TGTGCCAGCGAGGGACAGGGGGCGCGGGCGAGTGGCTACACCTTC.

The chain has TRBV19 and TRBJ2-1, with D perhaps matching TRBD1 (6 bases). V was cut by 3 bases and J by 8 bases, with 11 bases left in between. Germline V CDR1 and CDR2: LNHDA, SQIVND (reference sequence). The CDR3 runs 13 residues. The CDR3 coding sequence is TGTGCCAGTAGTATTGGCAGGGGAGATGAGCAGTTCTTC. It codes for CASSIGRGDEQFF.

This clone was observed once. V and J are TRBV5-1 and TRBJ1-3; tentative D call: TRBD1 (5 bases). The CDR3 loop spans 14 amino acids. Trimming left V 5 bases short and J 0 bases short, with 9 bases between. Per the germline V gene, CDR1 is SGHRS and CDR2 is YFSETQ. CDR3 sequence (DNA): TGCGCCAGCAGACAGGAAAGCTCTGGAAACACCATATATTTT. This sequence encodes CASRQESSGNTIYF.

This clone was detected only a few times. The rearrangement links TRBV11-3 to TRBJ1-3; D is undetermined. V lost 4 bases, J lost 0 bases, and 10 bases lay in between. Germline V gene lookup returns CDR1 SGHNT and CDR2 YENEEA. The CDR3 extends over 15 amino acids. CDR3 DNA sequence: TGTGCCAGCAGCTCCCTTTCGGGCTCTGGAAACACCATATATTTT. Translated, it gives CASSSLSGSGNTIYF.

Here the CDR3 reads CASSSRPSNWYGYTF. For the CDR3, the DNA is TGTGCCAGTAGTTCTCGACCCTCCAACTGGTATGGCTACACCTTC. V usage is TRBV19 and J usage is TRBJ1-2; D call uncertain. Germline V gives CDR1 LNHDA, CDR2 SQIVND (reference sequence). The ends were cut back, 5 bases at V and 5 bases at J, with 18 bases in the middle. The CDR3 is 15 residues long.

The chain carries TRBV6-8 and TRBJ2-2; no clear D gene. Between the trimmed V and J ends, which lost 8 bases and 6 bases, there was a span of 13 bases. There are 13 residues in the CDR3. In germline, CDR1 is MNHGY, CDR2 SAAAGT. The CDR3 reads CASSFGIAGELFF. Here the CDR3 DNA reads TGTGCCAGCTCATTTGGGATTGCCGGGGAGCTGTTTTTT.

CDR3 nucleotide sequence: TGTGCCAGCTCACCACTGGACATGAACACCGGGGAGCTGTTTTTT. Translation gives CASSPLDMNTGELFF. The chain carries TRBV18 and TRBJ2-2; weak D call: TRBD1 (5 bases). Germline V gives CDR1 KGHSH, CDR2 LQKENI. Trimming stripped 1 base from V and 1 base from J, with 7 bases between. CDR3 length: 15 residues. The whole variable domain, remainder taken from reference TRBV18 and TRBJ2-2, is NAGVMQNPRHLVRRRGQEARLRCSPMKGHSHVYWYRQLPEEGLKFMVYLQKENIIDESGMPKERFSAEFPKEGPSILRIQQVVRGDSAAYFCASSPLDMNTGELFFGEGSRLTVL.

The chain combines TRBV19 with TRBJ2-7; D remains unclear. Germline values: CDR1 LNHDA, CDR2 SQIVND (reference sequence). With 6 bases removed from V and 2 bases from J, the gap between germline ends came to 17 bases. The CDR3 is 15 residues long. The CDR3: CASSKRPQATYEQYF. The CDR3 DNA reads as TGTGCCAGTAGCAAAAGGCCCCAGGCAACCTACGAGCAGTACTTC.

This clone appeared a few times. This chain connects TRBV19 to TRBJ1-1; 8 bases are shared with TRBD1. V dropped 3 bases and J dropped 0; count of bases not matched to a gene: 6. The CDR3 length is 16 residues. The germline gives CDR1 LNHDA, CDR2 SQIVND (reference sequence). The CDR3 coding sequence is TGTGCCAGTAGTATCCCGACAGGGGCCCTGAACACTGAAGCTTTCTTT. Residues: CASSIPTGALNTEAFF.

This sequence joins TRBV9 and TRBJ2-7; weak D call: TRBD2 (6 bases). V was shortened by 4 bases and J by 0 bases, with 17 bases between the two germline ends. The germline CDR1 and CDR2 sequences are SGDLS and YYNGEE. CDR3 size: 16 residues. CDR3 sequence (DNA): TGTGCCAGCAGCCCCACCGGAGGGTTCACCTCCTACGAGCAGTACTTC. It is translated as CASSPTGGFTSYEQYF.

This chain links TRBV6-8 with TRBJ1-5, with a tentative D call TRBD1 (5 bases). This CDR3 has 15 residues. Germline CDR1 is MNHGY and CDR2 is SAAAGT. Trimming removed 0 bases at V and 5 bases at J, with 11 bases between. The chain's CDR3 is CASSYSGPVDQPQHF. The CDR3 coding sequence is TGTGCCAGCAGTTACTCGGGACCAGTCGATCAGCCCCAGCATTTT.

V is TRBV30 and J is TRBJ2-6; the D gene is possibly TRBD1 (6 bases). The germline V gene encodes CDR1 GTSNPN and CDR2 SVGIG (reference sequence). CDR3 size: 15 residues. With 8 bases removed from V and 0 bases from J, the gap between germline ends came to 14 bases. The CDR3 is CASRGDLSGANVLTF. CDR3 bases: TGTGCCAGCAGGGGTGACCTCTCTGGGGCCAACGTCCTGACTTTC.

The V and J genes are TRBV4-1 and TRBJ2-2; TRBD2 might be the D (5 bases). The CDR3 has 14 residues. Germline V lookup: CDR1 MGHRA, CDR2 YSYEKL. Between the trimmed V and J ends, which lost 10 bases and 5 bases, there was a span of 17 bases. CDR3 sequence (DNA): TGCGCCACCGGGGAAGGAGTAGGGACCGGGGAGCTGTTTTTT. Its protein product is CATGEGVGTGELFF.

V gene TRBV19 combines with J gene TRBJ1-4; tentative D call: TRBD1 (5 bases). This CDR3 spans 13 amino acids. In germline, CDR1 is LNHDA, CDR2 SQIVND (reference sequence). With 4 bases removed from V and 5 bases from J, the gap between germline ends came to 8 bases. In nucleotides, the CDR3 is TGTGCCAGTAGTAGACAGCTAAATGAAAAACTGTTTTTT. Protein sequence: CASSRQLNEKLFF.

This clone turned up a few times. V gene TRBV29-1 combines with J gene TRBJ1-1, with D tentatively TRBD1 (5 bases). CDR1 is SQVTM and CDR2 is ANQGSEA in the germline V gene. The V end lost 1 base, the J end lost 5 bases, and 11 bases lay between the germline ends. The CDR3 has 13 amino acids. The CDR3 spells CSVEVSGRTEAFF. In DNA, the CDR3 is TGCAGCGTTGAAGTGTCGGGGCGGACTGAAGCTTTCTTT. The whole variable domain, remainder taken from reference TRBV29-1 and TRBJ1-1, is SAVISQKPSRDICQRGTSLTIQCQVDSQVTMMFWYRQQPGQSLTLIATANQGSEATYESGFVIDKFPISRPNLTFSTLTVSNMSPEDSSIYLCSVEVSGRTEAFFGQGTRLTVV.

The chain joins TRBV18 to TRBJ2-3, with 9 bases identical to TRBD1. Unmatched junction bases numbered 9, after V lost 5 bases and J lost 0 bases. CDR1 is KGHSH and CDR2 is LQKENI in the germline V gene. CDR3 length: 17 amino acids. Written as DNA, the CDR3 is TGTGCCAGCTCATTTGGGACAGGGTCTACTAGCACAGATACGCAGTATTTT. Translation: CASSFGTGSTSTDTQYF.

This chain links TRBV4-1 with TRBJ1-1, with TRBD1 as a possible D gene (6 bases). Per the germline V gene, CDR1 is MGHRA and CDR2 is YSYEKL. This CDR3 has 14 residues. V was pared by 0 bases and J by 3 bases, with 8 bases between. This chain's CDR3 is CASSQEGAHTEAFF. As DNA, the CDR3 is TGCGCCAGCAGCCAAGAGGGGGCTCACACTGAAGCTTTCTTT.

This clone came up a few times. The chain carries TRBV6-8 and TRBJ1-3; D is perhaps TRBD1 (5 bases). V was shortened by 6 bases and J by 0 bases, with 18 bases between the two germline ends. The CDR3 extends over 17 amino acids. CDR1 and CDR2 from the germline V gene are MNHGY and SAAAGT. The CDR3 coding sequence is TGTGCCAGCAGAAATCTTCTTGCAGGGAGCTCTGGAAACACCATATATTTT. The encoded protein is CASRNLLAGSSGNTIYF.

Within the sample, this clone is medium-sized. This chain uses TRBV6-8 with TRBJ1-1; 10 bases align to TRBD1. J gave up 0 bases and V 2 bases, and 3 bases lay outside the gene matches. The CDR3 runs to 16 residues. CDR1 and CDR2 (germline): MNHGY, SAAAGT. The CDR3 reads CASSYGDRGLNTEAFF. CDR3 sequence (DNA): TGTGCCAGCAGTTACGGGGACAGGGGTCTGAACACTGAAGCTTTCTTT.

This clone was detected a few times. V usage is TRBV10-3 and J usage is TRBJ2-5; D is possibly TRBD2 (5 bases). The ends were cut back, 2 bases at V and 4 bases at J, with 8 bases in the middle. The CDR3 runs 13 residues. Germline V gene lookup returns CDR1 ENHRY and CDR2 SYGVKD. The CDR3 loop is CAISEVLGETQYF. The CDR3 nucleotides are TGTGCCATCAGTGAGGTACTAGGAGAGACCCAGTACTTC.